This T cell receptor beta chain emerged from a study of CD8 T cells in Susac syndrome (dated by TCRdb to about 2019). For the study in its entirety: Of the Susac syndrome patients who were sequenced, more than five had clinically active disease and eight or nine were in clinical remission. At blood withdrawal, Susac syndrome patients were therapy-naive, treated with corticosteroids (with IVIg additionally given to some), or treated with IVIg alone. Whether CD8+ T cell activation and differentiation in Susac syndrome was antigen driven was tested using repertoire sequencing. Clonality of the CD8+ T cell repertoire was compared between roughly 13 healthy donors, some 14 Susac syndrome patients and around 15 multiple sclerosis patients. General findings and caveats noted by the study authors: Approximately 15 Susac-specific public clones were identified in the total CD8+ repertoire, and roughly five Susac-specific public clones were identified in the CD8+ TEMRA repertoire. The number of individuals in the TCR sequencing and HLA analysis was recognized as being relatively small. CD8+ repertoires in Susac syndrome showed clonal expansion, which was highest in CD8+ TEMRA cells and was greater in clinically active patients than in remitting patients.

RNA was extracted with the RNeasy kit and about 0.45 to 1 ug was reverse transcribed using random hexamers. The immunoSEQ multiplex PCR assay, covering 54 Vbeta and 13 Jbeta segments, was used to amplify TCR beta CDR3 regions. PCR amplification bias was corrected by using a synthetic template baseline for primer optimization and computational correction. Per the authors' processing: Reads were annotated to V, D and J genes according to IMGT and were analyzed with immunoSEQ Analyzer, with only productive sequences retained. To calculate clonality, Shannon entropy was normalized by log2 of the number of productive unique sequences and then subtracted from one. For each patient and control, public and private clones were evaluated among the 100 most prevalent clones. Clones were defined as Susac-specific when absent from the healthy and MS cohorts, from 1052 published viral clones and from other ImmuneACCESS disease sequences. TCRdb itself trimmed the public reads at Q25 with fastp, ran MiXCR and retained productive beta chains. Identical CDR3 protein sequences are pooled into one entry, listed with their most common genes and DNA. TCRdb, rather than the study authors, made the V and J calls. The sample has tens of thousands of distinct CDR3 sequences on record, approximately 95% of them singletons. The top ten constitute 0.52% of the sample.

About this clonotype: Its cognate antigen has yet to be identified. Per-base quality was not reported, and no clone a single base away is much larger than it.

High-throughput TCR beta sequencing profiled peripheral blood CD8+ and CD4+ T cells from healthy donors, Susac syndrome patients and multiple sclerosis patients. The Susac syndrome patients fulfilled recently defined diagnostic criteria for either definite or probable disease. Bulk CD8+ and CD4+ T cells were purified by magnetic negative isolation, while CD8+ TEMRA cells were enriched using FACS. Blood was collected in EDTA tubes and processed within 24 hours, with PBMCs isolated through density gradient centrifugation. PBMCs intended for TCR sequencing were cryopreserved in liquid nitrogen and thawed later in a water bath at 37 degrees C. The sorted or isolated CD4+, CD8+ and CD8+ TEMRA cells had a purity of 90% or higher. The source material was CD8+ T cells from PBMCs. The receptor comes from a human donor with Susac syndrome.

The CDR3 loop reads CASSSSATPRGDTEAFF. The DNA sequence is as follows: TGTGCCAGCAGCTCATCCGCGACTCCGAGAGGGGACACTGAAGCTTTCTTT. The chain was built from TRBV7-6 and TRBJ1-1; D gene: possibly TRBD1, on 5 matching bases. V and J lose 4 bases and 3 bases, and a span of 21 bases separates them. Measured from the cysteine to the phenylalanine, the CDR3 is 17 residues long. Of the read, only the CDR3 DNA is kept; its 51 bases are in frame from base 1. Via the germline V gene, CDR1 is SGHVS and CDR2 FNYEAQ.